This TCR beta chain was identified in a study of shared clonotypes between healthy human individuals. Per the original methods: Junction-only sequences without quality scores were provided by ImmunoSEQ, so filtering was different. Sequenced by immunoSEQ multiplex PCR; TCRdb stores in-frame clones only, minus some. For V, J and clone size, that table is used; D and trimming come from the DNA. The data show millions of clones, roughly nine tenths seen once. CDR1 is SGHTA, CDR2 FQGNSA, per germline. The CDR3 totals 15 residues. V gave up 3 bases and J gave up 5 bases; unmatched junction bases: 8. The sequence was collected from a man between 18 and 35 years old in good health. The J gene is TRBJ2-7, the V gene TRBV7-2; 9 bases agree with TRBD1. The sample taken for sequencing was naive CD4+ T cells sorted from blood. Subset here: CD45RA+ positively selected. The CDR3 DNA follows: TGTGCCAGCAGCTTTAGAACAGGGGGCTTCGACGAGCAGTACTTC. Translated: CASSFRTGGFDEQYF.